Sequencing of this TCR beta chain was carried out in a study of beta chain features in type 1 diabetes. Sorting gave populations that all exceeded 98% purity. Reverse transcribing all isolated RNA meant expressed TCRB transcripts were sequenced. Measured with immunoSEQ multiplex PCR; TCRdb has only the in-frame clones, and not every one. The table records some 63,000 clones, about 60% of them present only once. For this clone: Its target is unknown.

General study results and limits: Fewer insertions but more deletions were seen at VDJ junctions in type 1 diabetes patients.

This clonotype originated in a woman between 18 and 30 years old in good health. Sequencing input: Tregs from blood.

The CDR3: CASSFGSGEETQYF. CDR3 sequence (DNA): TGTGCCAGCAGCTTTGGATCGGGGGAGGAGACCCAGTACTTC. V is TRBV5-5 and J is TRBJ2-5; maybe TRBD2 (6 bases). Germline CDR1 SGHKS, CDR2 YYEKEE (reference sequence). The V gene lost 2 bases and the J gene lost 5 bases, with 13 bases spanning the gap. The CDR3 sequence is 14 residues long.